This TCR beta chain was found in a study of T-cell memory formation after mild COVID-19. This clonotype turned up a few times. TCRdb passed the 5' RACE reads through MiXCR, listing each CDR3 protein once. The sample shows about 130,000 distinct CDR3 sequences, about 6% of them seen only once. Trimming took off 1 base at V and 0 bases at J, with 16 bases between the two ends. Germline values: CDR1 SGHAT, CDR2 FQNNGV. This CDR3 has 18 amino acids. The specimen sequenced was PBMCs or a T cell subset sorted from them (not recorded which). The clonotype originates from an adult woman who had mild COVID-19 (a few samples of this study predate the infection). Cell type and time point are not known. The chain links TRBV11-2 to TRBJ1-3, with D perhaps matching TRBD1 (5 bases). CDR3 DNA: TGTGCCAGCAGCTTAGCCCCAAAGGGACTTACCTCTGGAAACACCATATATTTT. Translation gives CASSLAPKGLTSGNTIYF.